By share, the clone carrying this T cell receptor (beta chain) counts as medium-sized. The sample comes from a study of CD8+CD57+ T cells in acquired aplastic anemia. On the study more broadly: On average, sorted CD4+ and CD8+ cells gave 3.2 ug of DNA. Healthy donor sequencing depth: some 10 million CD4+, roughly 11 million CD8+ reads.

Both TCR beta VDJ combination and CDR3 sequence profiling were carried out. Genomic DNA was the template for this profiling. Each CDR3 protein is one row after TCRdb ran MiXCR on the reads. This table has approximately 70,000 distinct CDR3 sequences, 50% to 70% appearing once. Per the germline V gene, CDR1 is LNHDA and CDR2 is SQIVND (reference sequence). V was clipped by 6 bases and J by 1 base; unmatched bases: 7. The CDR3 sequence is 15 residues long. The V gene is TRBV19, the J gene TRBJ1-1, with 8 positions matching TRBD1. The TCR was taken from a human donor in good health, serving as a control. Material: sorted CD4+, CD8+, or CD8+CD57+ T cells (not recorded which) from PBMCs. The CDR3, as DNA: TGTGCCAGTAGGGACAGGGTCGCCGGGAACACTGAAGCTTTCTTT. It codes for CASRDRVAGNTEAFF.